This T cell receptor (beta chain) was retrieved from a study of blood T cells in healthy people across ages. A J-beta primer mix and a sample-barcoded 5' primer were used in a second PCR of roughly 7 to 12 cycles. TCRdb analysed the 5' RACE reads with MiXCR anew, one entry per CDR3 protein. The sample has 1.5 million to 2 million distinct CDR3 sequences, about 31% seen once; the top ten hold about 10%. Overall study findings and caveats: Estimates of diversity drawn from one million T cells were considered underestimates. Aged donors had fewer naive CD4+ cells and lower diversity than long-lived donors.

Losses at the gene ends were 1 base for V and 4 bases for J; bases not matched to a gene: 4. Germline lookup yields CDR1 SQVTM and CDR2 ANQGSEA. The CDR3 is 15 residues long. This clonotype has only a few counts. What it recognizes is unknown. Healthy Russian Caucasian donors spanned ages about 6 to 90 years. Sequencing was done on a sample of blood. The origin of this receptor is a woman aged 25 to 39 in good health. This sequence joins TRBV29-1 and TRBJ2-1, with 10 positions matching TRBD2. CDR3 sequence (DNA): TGCAGCGTTGAAGTCGGGACTAGCGTTTACAATGAGCAGTTCTTC. Translation gives CSVEVGTSVYNEQFF.